The T cell receptor (beta chain) described here comes from a study of shared clonotypes between healthy human individuals. Worth noting for this clone: Other nucleotide sequences from this sample produce the same CDR3.

Assay: immunoSEQ multiplex PCR; the TCRdb copy retains only in-frame clones and omits some. The sample lists approximately 2.5 million clones, 93% occurring once. The CDR3 has 14 amino acids. V shed 4 bases, J shed 2 bases, and the junction held 2 bases outside the gene matches. Germline lookup yields CDR1 LNHDA and CDR2 SQIVND (reference sequence). Specimen: naive CD4+ T cells from PBMCs. Subset noted: CD45RA+ positively selected. The sequence came from a man aged 18 to 30 in good health. Some clones in this sample may be carry-over from other donors' samples. The gene calls are TRBV19 and TRBJ1-5; 7 bases line up with TRBD1. This CDR3 reads CASSTTGGNQPQHF. For the CDR3, the DNA is TGTGCCAGTAGTACTACAGGGGGCAATCAGCCCCAGCATTTT. Supplemented by reference TRBV19 and TRBJ1-5, the full variable domain reads DGGITQSPKYLFRKEGQNVTLSCEQNLNHDAMYWYRQDPGQGLRLIYYSQIVNDFQKGDIAEGYSVSREKKESFPLTVTSAQKNPTAFYLCASSTTGGNQPQHFGDGTRLSIL.